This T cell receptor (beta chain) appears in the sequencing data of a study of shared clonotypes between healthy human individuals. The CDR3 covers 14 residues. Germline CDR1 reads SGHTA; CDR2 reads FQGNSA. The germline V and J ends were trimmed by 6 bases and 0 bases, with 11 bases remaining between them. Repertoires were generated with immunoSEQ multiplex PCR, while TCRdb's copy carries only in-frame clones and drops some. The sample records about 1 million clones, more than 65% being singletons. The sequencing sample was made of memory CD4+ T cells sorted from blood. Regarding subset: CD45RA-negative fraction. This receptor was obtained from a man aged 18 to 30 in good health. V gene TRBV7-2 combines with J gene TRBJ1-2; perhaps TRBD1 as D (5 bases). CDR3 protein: CASRRDRANYGYTF. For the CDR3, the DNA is TGTGCCAGCAGACGCGACAGAGCTAACTATGGCTACACCTTC.